This TCR beta chain was retrieved from a study of CD8 T cell repertoires and HIV-1 epitope variants. Overall study context: 1M T cells were kept uncultured as a baseline.

Study-wide points: Of 8 or 9 antigen-specific beta clonotypes, 6 or 7 appeared to cross-react with escape variants.

On the immunoSEQ platform, TCR beta CDR3s were sequenced at survey depth. The repertoire was sequenced with immunoSEQ multiplex PCR; TCRdb's copy has only in-frame clones and lacks some. The sample has 6,000 to 8,000 clones, 65% to 70% seen once. Note on this clone: Its target is not known.

Sequencing was carried out using cultured CD8+ T cells derived from PBMCs. The clonotype originates from a male donor with HIV.

In DNA form, the CDR3 reads TGTGCCAGCAGCTTGGAGGTGGCGGGGCAGCAGTTCTTC. This codes for CASSLEVAGQQFF. This chain uses TRBV5-6 with TRBJ2-1; TRBD2 is a possible D gene (6 bases). This CDR3 comprises 13 residues. CDR1 and CDR2 from the germline V gene are SGHDT and YYEEEE. Trimming left V 0 bases short and J 11 bases short, with 12 bases between.